These 7 T cell receptor beta chains were sequenced from one sample in a study of OX40 agonist ivuxolimab in advanced cancers. TCRdb's copy holds only in-frame clones and misses some; the assay was immunoSEQ multiplex PCR. The repertoire holds roughly 53,000 clones, with 93% as singletons. The material sequenced was CD4+ or CD8+ T cells sorted from blood, taken in a trial of the OX40 agonist ivuxolimab. These receptors all stem from an adult with an advanced solid tumor such as melanoma, head and neck, liver or kidney cancer.

This sequence joins TRBV25-1 and TRBJ2-1, with no clear D. This CDR3 is built from 14 residues. From germline, CDR1 is MGHDK and CDR2 SYGVNS. V lost 6 bases to trimming and J lost 3 bases, with 12 bases between them. Written as DNA, the CDR3 is TGTGCCAGCAGCCAGAGCCTAAACTACAATGAGCAGTTCTTC. As protein: CASSQSLNYNEQFF.

The chain couples TRBV7-8 to TRBJ2-3; TRBD2 might be the D (5 bases). V was pared by 5 bases and J by 0 bases, with 9 bases between. The CDR3 spans 14 residues. From germline, CDR1 is SGHVS and CDR2 FQNEAQ. The CDR3 is CASSTRVSTDTQYF. CDR3 nucleotides: TGTGCCAGCAGCACTAGGGTCAGCACAGATACGCAGTATTTT.

The gene calls are TRBV10-3 and TRBJ2-7; 7 bases are a match to TRBD1. The germline V gene encodes CDR1 ENHRY and CDR2 SYGVKD. The trim removed 1 base at V and 6 bases at J, leaving 6 bases unmatched. The CDR3 contains 14 residues. This CDR3 reads CAISELDRRREQYF. CDR3 in DNA: TGTGCCATCAGTGAGTTGGACAGGAGGCGCGAGCAGTACTTC.

The chain uses TRBV27 and TRBJ2-2; TRBD2 might be the D (6 bases). The V end lost 3 bases, the J end lost 4 bases, and 15 bases lay between the germline ends. Germline V gives CDR1 MNHEY, CDR2 SMNVEV (reference sequence). The CDR3 spans 16 residues. The CDR3 coding sequence is TGTGCCAGCAGTTTTGTCGGGAGTCAGGGCACCGGGGAGCTGTTTTTT. It encodes CASSFVGSQGTGELFF.

The chain recombines TRBV5-6 with TRBJ2-5, with TRBD2 matching over 9 bases. This CDR3 is built from 15 residues. Germline-derived CDR1 and CDR2 are SGHDT and YYEEEE. V was pared by 0 bases and J by 3 bases, with 3 bases of the junction left unmatched. DNA for the CDR3: TGTGCCAGCAGCTTGGCGTCTAGCGGGGAAGAGACCCAGTACTTC. Protein: CASSLASSGEETQYF.

This clone was seen just once. The chain recombines TRBV4-3 with TRBJ2-3; a possible D gene is TRBD2 (5 bases). The CDR3 consists of 14 residues. Trimming shortened V by 1 base and J by 8 bases, and 13 bases separated the two germline ends. Germline V gives CDR1 LGHNA, CDR2 YSLEER. Here the CDR3 DNA reads TGCGCCAGCAGCCAAGTCTCGGGCCGGGGTACGCAGTATTTT. Protein: CASSQVSGRGTQYF.

This clone has just a few counts. DNA for the CDR3: TGTGCCAGCAGCTTAGCCACGGGGGATATAGAGACCCAGTACTTC. Residues: CASSLATGDIETQYF. The chain combines TRBV11-3 with TRBJ2-5; weak D call: TRBD2 (6 bases). V lost 1 base and J lost 4, with 13 bases in between. Germline V gene lookup returns CDR1 SGHNT and CDR2 YENEEA. The CDR3 consists of 15 residues.